This T cell receptor beta chain was profiled in a study of cytomegalovirus exposure and HLA in healthy donors. Findings and caveats of the study: The study recorded 150 to 200 TCR beta chains that were cytomegalovirus-associated.

For this clone: Its antigen is still unknown.

Researchers ran the PCR with 60 Vbeta and 13 Jbeta primers. Profiled with immunoSEQ multiplex PCR; TCRdb holds only in-frame clones, not every one. The table includes roughly 200,000 clones, around 77% detected once. Trimming stripped 1 base from V and 6 bases from J, with 4 bases between. This CDR3 has 12 amino acids. Germline V gives CDR1 SEHNR, CDR2 FQNEAQ (reference sequence). Sequencing was performed on PBMCs. The clonotype was recovered from a man aged 60-69 years in good health and CMV-seronegative. The genes are TRBV7-9 and TRBJ1-5, with no clear D. CDR3 DNA sequence: TGTGCCAGCAGCTTAGTCGGTCAGCCCCAGCATTTT. Amino acids: CASSLVGQPQHF.